This T cell receptor beta chain was documented in a study of B cell selection in AIRE deficiency. The trim removed 0 bases at V and 2 bases at J, leaving 2 bases unmatched. CDR1 is MNHEY, CDR2 SVGAGI, per germline. This CDR3 has 15 residues. CD4+CD127+ cells were sorted as the conventional CD4 T cells. Control samples were from healthy, unrelated donors. Regarding this clone: The antigen is unknown.

Study-wide findings and caveats: TCRbeta-only data showed 30% to 40% of shared healthy Treg sequences in healthy Tconv. Only 9.3% of approximately 3,700 shared Treg sequences were patient-specific; roughly 30% healthy-specific. Around 31% of healthy-donor shared Treg TCRbeta sequences appeared in patient Tconv cells.

Sequencing used immunoSEQ multiplex PCR; TCRdb keeps in-frame clones, though not all of them. The sample records approximately 24,000 clones, roughly 95% being singletons. The sequenced sample consisted of CD4+CD127+ conventional T cells sorted from PBMCs. The sequence was collected from a human donor in good health. The chain employs TRBV6-5 and TRBJ2-7; 9 bases agree with TRBD1. The CDR3 DNA follows: TGTGCCAGCAGTTACTCGAGACAGGGGGCCTACGAGCAGTACTTC. It encodes CASSYSRQGAYEQYF.